This record looks at one T cell receptor (beta chain) sequence and its context. Its antigen remains unidentified. With the ViraFEST assay, the study expanded antigen-specific CD4+ T cells using viral peptide pools, then sequenced them. The authors isolated CD4+ T cells after around nine days of culture. According to PCR results, the person was infected with SARS-CoV-2 between March and December 2020. Wells containing two million PBMC each were cultured with 9 to 10 IU/ml IL-2 and approximately 10 ug/ml peptides. Clones were read by immunoSEQ multiplex PCR, and TCRdb kept only the in-frame ones, dropping some. The data contain tens of thousands of clones, 65% to 75% of them singletons. These data originate in a study of vaccination effects on CD4 cells after COVID-19. The V end was cut by 0 bases, the J end by 0 bases, with 10 bases between. There are 16 residues in the CDR3. Germline CDR1 and CDR2: SGHRS and YFSETQ.

This chain uses TRBV5-1 with TRBJ1-5; weak D call: TRBD1 (6 bases). The receptor was derived from a human donor who had a prior SARS-CoV-2 infection. The material was CD4+ T cells from PBMCs cultured with SARS-CoV-2 spike peptides, obtained before COVID-19 vaccination. The CDR3 DNA reads TGCGCCAGCAGCTTGGGGGGGCTCGGTAGCAATCAGCCCCAGCATTTT. Protein sequence: CASSLGGLGSNQPQHF.